The entry below describes one TCR beta chain. There is no known antigen for this receptor. Base qualities are not provided; no much larger clone lies one nucleotide away. Patients with autoimmune disease history or receiving systemic immunosuppression were excluded from the trial. Peripheral blood for TCR sequencing was collected from all dose cohorts at baseline, on cycle 4 day 1, and on cycle 7 day 1. The samples were taken from a phase I, first-in-human, multicenter, open-label dose-escalation trial of ivuxolimab. The trial enrolled adults with locally advanced or metastatic head and neck squamous cell, hepatocellular, melanoma or renal cell carcinoma. Before TCR sequencing, CD4+ T cells and CD8+ T cells were sorted from peripheral blood as separate populations. For sequencing of the TCRbeta CDR3 region, genomic DNA was extracted from the sorted cells. TCRbeta CDR3 regions were sequenced using the immunoSEQ Assay. TCRdb mirrors the immuneACCESS table, restricted to in-frame sequences. Some clones are absent from its copies; in checked studies, under half trace to an unresolved V gene, and the reason for the others is unknown. This sample is represented by some 39,000 clones; around 80% of them were singletons. The ten largest clones capture approximately 21% of the sample.

From the cysteine through the phenylalanine, the CDR3 covers 14 amino acids. The only DNA kept is the CDR3, 42 bases in frame from the first base. CDR1 and CDR2 are read off the germline V gene as SNHLY and FYNNEI. The junction carries 15 bases between V and J, which are trimmed by 5 bases and 7 bases respectively. This sample was taken from a study of OX40 agonist ivuxolimab in advanced cancers. For the study in its entirety: Ivuxolimab was a fully human IgG2 agonistic monoclonal antibody targeting the costimulatory receptor OX40 (CD134). Intravenous ivuxolimab was administered to patients every 2 weeks at six dose levels: 0.01, 0.1, 0.3, 1.5, 3 and 10 mg/kg. Among the roughly 52 dose-escalation patients, some 20 had hepatocellular carcinoma, around 15 melanoma, 9 renal cell carcinoma and 9 head and neck cancer. In the dose-escalation cohort, more than 75% of patients were male, and the mean age was about 55 years, with a range of about 23 to 90. Prior anti-PD-1, anti-PD-L1 or anti-CTLA-4 therapy was permitted, and roughly two fifths of dose-escalation patients had received checkpoint inhibitors. Three dose-escalation patients achieved partial responses, one with hepatocellular carcinoma and two with cutaneous melanoma. The purpose of peripheral TCRbeta sequencing was to test whether ivuxolimab changed TCR sequence diversity and led to clonal T-cell expansion. The paper describes the monotherapy dose-escalation part (N ≈ 52 patients) of the phase I trial of ivuxolimab. The paper as a whole reports these results and caveats: Low levels of normalized T-cell clonal expansion were also seen in some nonresponding patients. At doses of 0.1 to 3.0 mg/kg, clonal expansion of both CD4+ and CD8+ T cells in blood was seen between baseline and week 6. The antigen specificity of the peripheral T cells that underwent clonal expansion was not determined. In the 0.1-3.0 mg/kg groups, partial responders had among the lowest normalized peripheral clonal expansion, particularly in CD8+ T cells. After ivuxolimab, CD8+ T cells had more expanded clones than CD4+ T cells on average.

This receptor chain uses TRBV2 and TRBJ1-5; the D gene remains uncertain. The sample was CD4+ or CD8+ T cells sorted from blood, taken in a trial of the OX40 agonist ivuxolimab. The TCR was taken from an adult with an advanced solid tumor such as melanoma, head and neck, liver or kidney cancer. CDR3 region: CASSPPPEGQPQHF. The DNA reads TGTGCCAGCAGTCCTCCCCCGGAAGGGCAGCCCCAGCATTTT.